Listed below are T cell receptor beta chains from one sample, sequenced in a study of beta chain features in type 1 diabetes. Clones were read by immunoSEQ multiplex PCR, and TCRdb kept only the in-frame ones, dropping some. The sample has roughly 400,000 clones, about 15% seen once. The sequenced sample was naive CD4+ T cells from blood. The receptors derive from a woman in her late teens or twenties in good health. CDR3s include the opening cysteine and the closing phenylalanine or tryptophan.

>TRBV30
CASTSGPQETQYF
>TRBV7-2
CASSPRGANTEAFF
>TRBV9
CASSAFDRGLVEQYF
>TRBV7-7
CASSLTAGGINEQFF
>TRBV7-2
CASSLGAGGITDTQYF
>TRBV7-6
CASSPRDRFTDTQYF
>TRBV4-3
CASSQDLWARYNEQFF
>TRBV5-6
CASRAVGQANTEAFF
>TRBV5-8
CASSSGHYTDTQYF
>TRBV29-1
CSIGQGRYEQYF
>TRBV18
CASSPPSTGIAEAFF
>TRBV23-1
CASSSSAQETQYF
>TRBV5-1
CASSSRDRGLYEQYF
>TRBV7-7
CASSLDGGNNEQFF
>TRBV15
CATRRGLTYNEQFF
>TRBV28
CASSPSGRQRFF
>TRBV28
CASSLGGSDEQYF
>TRBV4-2
CASSPGTSGRSSYNEQFF
>TRBV30
CAWMSPAALNEQFF
>TRBV15
CATSRLIAGELTGELFF
>TRBV18
CASSPPQGGEQYF
>TRBV6-5
CASSSGQLNTEAFF
>TRBV29-1
CSARGGRSSYEQYF
>TRBV5-1
CASSFPGTSGKEQFF
>TRBV5-4
CASSLDRGANGELFF
>TRBV6-5
CASSYRTGGGYGYTF
>TRBV29-1
CSATPGHLNTEAFF
>TRBV7-2
CASRAQGQAYEQYF
>TRBV19
CASTHPRGGELFF
>TRBV7-2
CASSLRLAGGYEQYF
>TRBV5-1
CASSSPRSYEQYF
>TRBV18
CASSRDRGQYEQFF
>TRBV11-1
CASSLLDFGTGGEQYF
>TRBV19
CASRRANTGGWNEQFF
>TRBV5-1
CASSSGQAGQPQHF
>TRBV27
CASSPWDSSGNTIYF
>TRBV25-1
CASSEPGQGRHEQYF
>TRBV5-1
CASSLTSGSPDTQYF
>TRBV9
CASSVATGSLKTQYF
>TRBV19
CASSIVTNTEAFF
>TRBV18
CASLRTSDRTDTQYF
>TRBV28
CASSSLAGLSYNEQFF
>TRBV6-6
CASSWTEHNTEAFF
>TRBV30
CAWSGTSGSSSYNEQFF
>TRBV5-1
CASSLGQYTDTQYF
>TRBV9
CASSASGGLLTYNEQFF
>TRBV9
CASSTGTGINQPQHF
>TRBV27
CASSSGTGGTYEQYF
>TRBV5-6
CASSPTGWYQETQYF
>TRBV19
CASTAGGHHTQYF
>TRBV19
CASSLAGGVDYEQYF
>TRBV29-1
CSVEKSRGGGYEQYF
>TRBV15
CATSPRSTDRGSGYTF
>TRBV5-1
CASSVDRNYGYTF
>TRBV7-9
CASSRDTASNQPQHF
>TRBV28
CASRQGGYTF
>TRBV7-9
CASSLTGGAEKLFF
>TRBV5-4
CASSRGGQGAYEQYF
>TRBV4-1
CASSQGTRMADTQYF